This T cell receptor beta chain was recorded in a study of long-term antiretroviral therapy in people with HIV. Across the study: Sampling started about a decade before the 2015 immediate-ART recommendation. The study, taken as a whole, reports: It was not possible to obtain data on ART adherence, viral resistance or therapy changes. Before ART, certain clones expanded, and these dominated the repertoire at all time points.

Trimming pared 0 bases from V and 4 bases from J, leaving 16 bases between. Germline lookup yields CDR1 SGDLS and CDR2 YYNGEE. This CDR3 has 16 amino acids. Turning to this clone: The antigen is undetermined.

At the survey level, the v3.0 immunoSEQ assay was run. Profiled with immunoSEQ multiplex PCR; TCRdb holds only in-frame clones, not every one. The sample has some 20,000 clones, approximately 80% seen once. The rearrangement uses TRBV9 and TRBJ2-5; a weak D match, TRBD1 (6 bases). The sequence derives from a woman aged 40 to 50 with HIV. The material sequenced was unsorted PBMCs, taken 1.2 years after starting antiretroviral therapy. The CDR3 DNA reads TGTGCCAGCAGCGTAGTAGGGCAGGGGTGGTCAGAGACCCAGTACTTC. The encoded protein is CASSVVGQGWSETQYF. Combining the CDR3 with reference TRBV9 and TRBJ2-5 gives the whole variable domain DSGVTQTPKHLITATGQRVTLRCSPRSGDLSVYWYQQSLDQGLQFLIQYYNGEERAKGNILERFSAQQFPDLHSELNLSSLELGDSALYFCASSVVGQGWSETQYFGPGTRLLVL.